The sequence of this T cell receptor (beta chain) was determined in a study of T cell clusters in autoimmune cytopenias. Each sample's input was 250 ng genomic DNA, 38,000 or so genome equivalents. TRB rearrangements were amplified by touch-down multiplex PCR with mixed TRB-A/B primers. TCRdb re-called the multiplex PCR reads; one entry per CDR3 protein, DNA not given. This sample's table reports 5,500 to 8,000 distinct CDR3 sequences. Germline V gene sequence: CDR1 MNHEY, CDR2 SVGAGI. The CDR3 is made up of 16 amino acids. These data were likewise used in another study, on T cell repertoires in aging, cancer and after chemotherapy.

The sequence derives from a human donor in good health. The sample comprised peripheral blood. The rearrangement links TRBV6-5 to TRBJ2-3; TCRdb reports TRBD1, a call that lacks DNA to check it against. This chain's CDR3 is CASSVRTGDGADTQYF.